The sequence of this T cell receptor (beta chain) was determined in a study of OX40 agonist ivuxolimab in advanced cancers. Findings of the study overall: At 0.1 to 3.0 mg/kg, clonal expansion of CD4+ and CD8+ blood T cells had occurred by week 6.

As concerns this clone: What it binds is not known.

The CDR3 has 15 amino acids. Per germline, CDR1 MDHEN and CDR2 SYDVKM. The J segment lost 4 bases and the V segment lost 6 bases, leaving 8 bases of the junction unmatched. TCRdb keeps only in-frame clones here, not all; method: immunoSEQ multiplex PCR. The table lists tens of thousands of clones, 70% to 90% of them singletons. This TCR was sampled from an adult with an advanced solid tumor such as melanoma, head and neck, liver or kidney cancer. Sequenced material: CD4+ or CD8+ T cells sorted from blood, taken in a trial of the OX40 agonist ivuxolimab. V is TRBV28 and J is TRBJ1-4; 7 nucleotides line up with TRBD1. CDR3 sequence (DNA): TGTGCCAGCAGCCACGGACAGGCCTTTAATGAAAAACTGTTTTTT. As protein: CASSHGQAFNEKLFF. Drawing the rest from reference TRBV28 and TRBJ1-4, the complete variable domain is DVKVTQSSRYLVKRTGEKVFLECVQDMDHENMFWYRQDPGLGLRLIYFSYDVKMKEKGDIPEGYSVSREKKERFSLILESASTNQTSMYLCASSHGQAFNEKLFFGSGTQLSVL.